The 5 T cell receptor beta chains given below trace back to one sample, sequenced in a study of blood T cell repertoires in COVID-19 (dated by TCRdb to the early 2020s). The method was the immunoSEQ multiplex PCR assay. Imported from immuneACCESS, the table was reduced by TCRdb to in-frame sequences with V and J called. These copies leave out some clones; in studies compared against another copy, an unresolved V gene accounts for under half, and the cause of the remainder is not known. The sample yields approximately 160,000 clones; around four fifths were counted once. The ten largest clonotypes hold about 3.6% of the sample. Sequencing was done on a sample of PBMCs or T cells enriched from blood (not recorded which). The origin of the receptors is a woman aged 45-59 years in a cohort exposed to, infected with or recovered from COVID-19 (not recorded which).

The rearrangement joins TRBV24-1 to TRBJ2-1; TRBD2 agrees at 7 bases. The CDR3 extends over 17 amino acids. V lost 3 bases and J lost 6; bases outside the gene matches: 13. Germline loops: CDR1 KGHDR, CDR2 SFDVKD. CDR3 bases: TGTGCCACCAGTGATCCCGTAGCGGGTGGAAAAGTCAATGAGCAGTTCTTC. Translating it yields CATSDPVAGGKVNEQFF.

This clone was counted between two and nine times. The J gene is TRBJ1-6, the V gene TRBV6-4; 9 bases are shared with TRBD1. Germline CDR1 reads MRHNA; CDR2 reads SNTAGT. V gave up 6 bases and J gave up 9 bases; unmatched junction bases: 6. This CDR3 has 14 residues. This chain's CDR3 is CASSRDREGSPLHF. For the CDR3, the DNA is TGTGCCAGCAGCCGGGACAGGGAGGGTTCACCCCTCCACTTT.

The chain has TRBV11-2 and TRBJ1-2; D possibly corresponds to TRBD1 (6 bases). The ends were cut back, 2 bases at V and 12 bases at J, with 16 bases in the middle. The CDR3 consists of 13 residues. Germline V CDR1 and CDR2: SGHAT, FQNNGV. Here the CDR3 DNA reads TGTGCCAGCAGCTTAAGTCTCCGCAGGGGAAACACCTTC. This gives the protein CASSLSLRRGNTF. The full variable domain, with the rest looked up from reference TRBV11-2 and TRBJ1-2, is EAGVAQSPRYKIIEKRQSVAFWCNPISGHATLYWYQQILGQGPKLLIQFQNNGVVDDSQLPKDRFSAERLKGVDSTLKIQPAKLEDSAVYLCASSLSLRRGNTFGSGTRLTVV.

The chain employs TRBV9 and TRBJ2-3; 13 bases map to TRBD2. V lost 6 bases, J lost 7 bases, and 5 bases stayed unmatched. CDR1 and CDR2 from the germline V gene are SGDLS and YYNGEE. The CDR3 extends over 14 amino acids. The CDR3 region has the DNA TGTGCCAGCACCGAGGGACTAGCGGGACATACGCAGTATTTT. This codes for CASTEGLAGHTQYF. Drawing the rest from reference TRBV9 and TRBJ2-3, the complete variable domain is DSGVTQTPKHLITATGQRVTLRCSPRSGDLSVYWYQQSLDQGLQFLIQYYNGEERAKGNILERFSAQQFPDLHSELNLSSLELGDSALYFCASTEGLAGHTQYFGPGTRLTVL.

This clone is a singleton in its sample. V usage is TRBV5-1 and J usage is TRBJ2-7; the match to TRBD2 covers 11 bases. V trimming: 3 bases; J trimming: 1 base; junction bases outside the gene matches: 12. The CDR3 has 18 residues. Germline-derived CDR1 and CDR2 are SGHRS and YFSETQ. The CDR3 nucleotides are TGCGCCAGCAGCTGGAAGTCTAGCGGGGGGCCAGAATCCTACGAGCAGTACTTC. The encoded protein is CASSWKSSGGPESYEQYF.